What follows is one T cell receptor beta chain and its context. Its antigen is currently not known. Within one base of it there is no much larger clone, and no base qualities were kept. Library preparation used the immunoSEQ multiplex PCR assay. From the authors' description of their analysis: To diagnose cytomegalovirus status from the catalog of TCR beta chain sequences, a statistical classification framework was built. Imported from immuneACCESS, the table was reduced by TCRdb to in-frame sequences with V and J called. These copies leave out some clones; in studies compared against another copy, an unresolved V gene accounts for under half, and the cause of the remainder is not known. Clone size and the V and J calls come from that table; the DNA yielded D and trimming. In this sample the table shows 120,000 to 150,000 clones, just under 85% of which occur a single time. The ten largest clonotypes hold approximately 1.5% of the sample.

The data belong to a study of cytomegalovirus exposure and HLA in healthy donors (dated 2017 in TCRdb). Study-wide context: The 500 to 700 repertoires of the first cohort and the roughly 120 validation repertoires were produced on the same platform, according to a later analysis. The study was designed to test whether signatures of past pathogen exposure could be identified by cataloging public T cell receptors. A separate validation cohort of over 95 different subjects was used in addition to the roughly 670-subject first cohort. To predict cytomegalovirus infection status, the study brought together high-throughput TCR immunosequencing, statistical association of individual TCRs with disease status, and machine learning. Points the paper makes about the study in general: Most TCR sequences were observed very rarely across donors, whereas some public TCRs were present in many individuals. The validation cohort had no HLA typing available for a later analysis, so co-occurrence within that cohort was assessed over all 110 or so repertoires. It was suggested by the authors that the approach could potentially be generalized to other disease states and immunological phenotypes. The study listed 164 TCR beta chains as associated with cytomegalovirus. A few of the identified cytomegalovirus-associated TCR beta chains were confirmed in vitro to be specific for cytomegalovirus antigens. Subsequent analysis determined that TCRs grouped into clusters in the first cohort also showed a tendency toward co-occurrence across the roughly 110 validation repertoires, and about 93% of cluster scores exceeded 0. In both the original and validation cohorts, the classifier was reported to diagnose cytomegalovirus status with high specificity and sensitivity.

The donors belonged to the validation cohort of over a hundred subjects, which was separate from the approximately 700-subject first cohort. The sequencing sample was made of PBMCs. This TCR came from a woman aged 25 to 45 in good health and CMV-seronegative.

The sequenced DNA: TGTGCCAGCACTAGGTCGAACACCGGGGAGCTGTTTTTT. Its translation reads: CASTRSNTGELFF. The chain is assembled from TRBV28 and TRBJ2-2, with the D gene call left open. Sequences MDHEN (CDR1) and SYDVKM (CDR2) are obtained from the germline V gene. The CDR3 has 13 amino acids, counting the end cysteine and phenylalanine. Kept here is only the CDR3 DNA, which spans 39 bases and is read in frame from base 1. V is clipped by 7 bases and J by 0 bases, and the sequence between their germline boundaries is 6 bases long.